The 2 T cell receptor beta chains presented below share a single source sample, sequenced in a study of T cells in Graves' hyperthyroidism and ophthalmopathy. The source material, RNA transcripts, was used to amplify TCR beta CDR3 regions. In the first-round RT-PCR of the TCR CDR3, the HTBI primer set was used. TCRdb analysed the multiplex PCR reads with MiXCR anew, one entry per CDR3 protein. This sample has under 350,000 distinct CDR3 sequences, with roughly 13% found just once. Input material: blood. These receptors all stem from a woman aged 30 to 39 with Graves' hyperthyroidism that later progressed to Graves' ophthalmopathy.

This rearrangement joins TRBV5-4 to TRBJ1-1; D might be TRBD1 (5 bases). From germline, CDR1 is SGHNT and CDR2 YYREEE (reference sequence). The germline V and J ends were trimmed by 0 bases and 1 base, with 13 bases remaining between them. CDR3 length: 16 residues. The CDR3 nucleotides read TGTGCCAGCAGCTTGGCCGGCGGGGCGTCGAACACTGAAGCTTTCTTT. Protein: CASSLAGGASNTEAFF. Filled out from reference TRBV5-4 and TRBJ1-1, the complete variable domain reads ETGVTQSPTHLIKTRGQQVTLRCSSQSGHNTVSWYQQALGQGPQFIFQYYREEENGRGNFPPRFSGLQFPNYSSELNVNALELDDSALYLCASSLAGGASNTEAFFGQGTRLTVV.

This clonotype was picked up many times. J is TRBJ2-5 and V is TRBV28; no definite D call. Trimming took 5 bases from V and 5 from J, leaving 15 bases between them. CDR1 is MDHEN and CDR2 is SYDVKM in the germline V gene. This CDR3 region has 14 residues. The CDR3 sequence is CASSPSGREETQYF. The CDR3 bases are TGTGCCAGCAGTCCATCGGGCCGCGAGGAGACCCAGTACTTC. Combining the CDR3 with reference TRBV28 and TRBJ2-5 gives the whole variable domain DVKVTQSSRYLVKRTGEKVFLECVQDMDHENMFWYRQDPGLGLRLIYFSYDVKMKEKGDIPEGYSVSREKKERFSLILESASTNQTSMYLCASSPSGREETQYFGPGTRLLVL.